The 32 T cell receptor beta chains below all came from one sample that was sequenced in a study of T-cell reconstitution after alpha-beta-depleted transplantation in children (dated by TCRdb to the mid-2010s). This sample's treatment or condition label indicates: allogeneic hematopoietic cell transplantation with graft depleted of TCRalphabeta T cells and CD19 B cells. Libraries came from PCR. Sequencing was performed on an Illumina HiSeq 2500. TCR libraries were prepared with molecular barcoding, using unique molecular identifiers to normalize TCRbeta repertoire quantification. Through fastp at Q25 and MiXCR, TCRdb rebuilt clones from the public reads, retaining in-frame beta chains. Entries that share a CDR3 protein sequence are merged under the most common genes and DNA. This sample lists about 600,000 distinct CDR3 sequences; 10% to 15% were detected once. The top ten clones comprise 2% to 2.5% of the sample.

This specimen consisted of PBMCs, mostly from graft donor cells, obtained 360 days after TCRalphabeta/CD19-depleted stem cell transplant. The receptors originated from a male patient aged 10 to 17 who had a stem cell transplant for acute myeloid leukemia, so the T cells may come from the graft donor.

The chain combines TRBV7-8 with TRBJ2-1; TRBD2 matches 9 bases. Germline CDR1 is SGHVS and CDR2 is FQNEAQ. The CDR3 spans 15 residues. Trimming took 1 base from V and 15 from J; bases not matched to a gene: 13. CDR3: CASSLDETSGRGRFF. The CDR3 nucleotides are TGTGCCAGCAGCTTAGATGAGACTAGCGGACGCGGTCGGTTCTTC.

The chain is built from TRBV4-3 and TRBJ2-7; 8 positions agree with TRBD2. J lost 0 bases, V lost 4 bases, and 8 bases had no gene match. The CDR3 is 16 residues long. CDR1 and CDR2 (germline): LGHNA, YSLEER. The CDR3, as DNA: TGCGCCAGCAGCCGAGGTGACCGGGGGGGCTCCTACGAGCAGTACTTC. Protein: CASSRGDRGGSYEQYF.

The CDR3 bases are TGTGCCAGTAGTATAGTGGGACGGACCACCGGGGAGCTGTTTTTT. The encoded protein is CASSIVGRTTGELFF. The genes are TRBV19 and TRBJ2-2; tentatively, D is TRBD1 or TRBD2 (5 bases each). CDR1 is LNHDA, CDR2 SQIVND, per germline (reference sequence). Trimming pared 1 base from V and 4 bases from J, leaving 10 bases between. This CDR3 has 15 amino acids.

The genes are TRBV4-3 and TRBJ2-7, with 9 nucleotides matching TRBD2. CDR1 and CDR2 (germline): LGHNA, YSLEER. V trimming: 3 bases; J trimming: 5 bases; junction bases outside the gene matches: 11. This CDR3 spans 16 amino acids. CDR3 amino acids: CASSHPLSGSLHEQYF. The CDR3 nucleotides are TGCGCCAGCAGCCACCCCCTTAGCGGGAGTTTGCACGAGCAGTACTTC.

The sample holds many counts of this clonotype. The CDR3 nucleotides read TGCAGCGTTGAGCGGACAGGGAATACCGGGGAGCTGTTTTTT. This encodes CSVERTGNTGELFF. The genes are TRBV29-1 and TRBJ2-2; 8 bases are a match to TRBD1. The germline V gene has CDR1 SQVTM and CDR2 ANQGSEA. The CDR3 runs 14 residues. V trimming: 3 bases; J trimming: 5 bases; junction bases outside the gene matches: 5.

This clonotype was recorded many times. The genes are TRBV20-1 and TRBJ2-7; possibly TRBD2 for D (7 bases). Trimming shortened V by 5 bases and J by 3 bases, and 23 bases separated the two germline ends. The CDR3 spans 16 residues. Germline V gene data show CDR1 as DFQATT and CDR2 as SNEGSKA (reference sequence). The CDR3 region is CSAGGLAVLSSYEQYF. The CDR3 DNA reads TGCAGTGCTGGGGGGCTAGCGGTCTTAAGTAGCTACGAGCAGTACTTC.

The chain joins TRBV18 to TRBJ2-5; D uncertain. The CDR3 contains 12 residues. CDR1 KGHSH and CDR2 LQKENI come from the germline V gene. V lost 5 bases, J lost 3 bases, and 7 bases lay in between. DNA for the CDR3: TGTGCCAGCTCATCTCTAAAAGAGACCCAGTACTTC. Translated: CASSSLKETQYF.

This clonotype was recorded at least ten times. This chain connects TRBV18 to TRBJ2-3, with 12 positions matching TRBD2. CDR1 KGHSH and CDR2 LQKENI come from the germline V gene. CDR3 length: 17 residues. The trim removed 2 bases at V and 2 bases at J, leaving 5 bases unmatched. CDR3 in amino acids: CASSPTGLAGLTDTQYF. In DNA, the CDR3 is TGTGCCAGCTCACCAACGGGACTAGCGGGCCTCACAGATACGCAGTATTTT.

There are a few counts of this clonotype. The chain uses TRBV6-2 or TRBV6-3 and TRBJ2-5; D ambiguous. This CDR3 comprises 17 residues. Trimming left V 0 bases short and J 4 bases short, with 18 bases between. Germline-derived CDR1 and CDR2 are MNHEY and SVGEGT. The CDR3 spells CASSYSNSASRRETQYF. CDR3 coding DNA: TGTGCCAGCAGTTACTCGAACTCCGCGAGCAGACGAGAGACCCAGTACTTC.

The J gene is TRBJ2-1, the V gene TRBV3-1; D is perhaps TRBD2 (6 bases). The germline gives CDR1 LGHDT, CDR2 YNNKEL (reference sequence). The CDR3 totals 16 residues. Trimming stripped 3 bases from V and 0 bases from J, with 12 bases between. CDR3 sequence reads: CASSHGTFSSYNEQFF. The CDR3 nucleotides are TGTGCCAGCAGCCACGGGACTTTTAGCTCCTACAATGAGCAGTTCTTC.

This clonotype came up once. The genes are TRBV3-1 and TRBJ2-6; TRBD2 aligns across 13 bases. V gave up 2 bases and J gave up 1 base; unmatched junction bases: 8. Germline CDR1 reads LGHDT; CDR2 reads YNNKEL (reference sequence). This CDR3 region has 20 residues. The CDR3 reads CASSQFTPGLAGSGANVLTF. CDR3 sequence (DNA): TGTGCCAGCAGCCAATTTACTCCGGGACTAGCGGGATCTGGGGCCAACGTCCTGACTTTC.

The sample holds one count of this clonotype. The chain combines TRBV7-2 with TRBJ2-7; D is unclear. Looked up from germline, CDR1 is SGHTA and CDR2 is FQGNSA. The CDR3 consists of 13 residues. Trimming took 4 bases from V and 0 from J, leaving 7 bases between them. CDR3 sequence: CASSSQISYEQYF. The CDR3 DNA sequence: TGTGCCAGCAGCTCCCAGATCTCCTACGAGCAGTACTTC. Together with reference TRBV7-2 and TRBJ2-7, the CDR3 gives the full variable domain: GAGVSQSPSNKVTEKGKDVELRCDPISGHTALYWYRQSLGQGLEFLIYFQGNSAPDKSGLPSDRFSAERTGGSVSTLTIQRTQQEDSAVYLCASSSQISYEQYFGPGTRLTVT.

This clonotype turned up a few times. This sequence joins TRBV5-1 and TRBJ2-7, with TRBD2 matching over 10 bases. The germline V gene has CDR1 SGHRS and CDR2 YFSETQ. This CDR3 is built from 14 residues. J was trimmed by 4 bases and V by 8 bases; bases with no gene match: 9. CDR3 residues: CASWKREGVYEQYF. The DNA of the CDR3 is TGCGCCAGTTGGAAGCGGGAGGGCGTTTACGAGCAGTACTTC.

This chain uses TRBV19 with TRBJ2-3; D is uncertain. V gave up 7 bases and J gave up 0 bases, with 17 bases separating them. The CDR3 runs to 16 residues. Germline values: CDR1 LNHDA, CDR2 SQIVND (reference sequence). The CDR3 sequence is CASKLSPDPSTDTQYF. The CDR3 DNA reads TGTGCCAGTAAACTCTCCCCGGACCCTAGCACAGATACGCAGTATTTT.

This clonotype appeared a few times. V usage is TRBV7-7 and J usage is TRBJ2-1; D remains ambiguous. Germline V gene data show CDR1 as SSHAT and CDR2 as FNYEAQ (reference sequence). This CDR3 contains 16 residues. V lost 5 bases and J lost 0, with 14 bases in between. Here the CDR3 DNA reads TGTGCCAGCAGCGCGTGGTCTGCTAGCTCCTACAATGAGCAGTTCTTC. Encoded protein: CASSAWSASSYNEQFF.

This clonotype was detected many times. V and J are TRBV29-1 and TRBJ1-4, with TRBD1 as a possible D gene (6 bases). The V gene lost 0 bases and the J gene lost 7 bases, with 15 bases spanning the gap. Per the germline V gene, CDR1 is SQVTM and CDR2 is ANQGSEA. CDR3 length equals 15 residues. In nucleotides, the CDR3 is TGCAGCGTTGAAGATCTAGGGGGATTTGGTGAAAAACTGTTTTTT. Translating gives CSVEDLGGFGEKLFF.

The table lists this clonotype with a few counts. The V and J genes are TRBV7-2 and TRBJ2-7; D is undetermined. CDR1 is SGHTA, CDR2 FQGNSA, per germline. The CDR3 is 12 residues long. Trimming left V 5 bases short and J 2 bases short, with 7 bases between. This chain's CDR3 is CASSHTPYEQYF. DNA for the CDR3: TGTGCCAGCAGCCACACGCCCTACGAGCAGTACTTC.

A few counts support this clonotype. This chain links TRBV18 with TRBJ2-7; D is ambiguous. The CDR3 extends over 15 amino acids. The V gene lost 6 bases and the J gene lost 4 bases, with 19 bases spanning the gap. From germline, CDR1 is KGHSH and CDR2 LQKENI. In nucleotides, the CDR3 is TGTGCCAGCTCGCATTACTTTGACGACTTTTACGAGCAGTACTTC. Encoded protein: CASSHYFDDFYEQYF.

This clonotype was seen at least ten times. The CDR3 loop reads CATERAGVFYNEQFF. The CDR3 region has the DNA TGTGCCACGGAAAGAGCGGGAGTTTTCTACAATGAGCAGTTCTTC. V and J are TRBV24-1 and TRBJ2-1, with TRBD2 identical over 8 bases. The CDR3 loop spans 15 amino acids. Germline-derived CDR1 and CDR2 are KGHDR and SFDVKD. After removal of 10 bases from V and 3 bases from J, the junction contained 10 bases not matched to a gene.

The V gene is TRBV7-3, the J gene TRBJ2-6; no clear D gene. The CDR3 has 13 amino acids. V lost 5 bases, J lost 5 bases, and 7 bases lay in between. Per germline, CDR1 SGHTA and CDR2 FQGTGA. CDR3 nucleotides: TGTGCCAGCAGCCTCCCACGGGCCAACGTCCTGACTTTC. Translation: CASSLPRANVLTF.

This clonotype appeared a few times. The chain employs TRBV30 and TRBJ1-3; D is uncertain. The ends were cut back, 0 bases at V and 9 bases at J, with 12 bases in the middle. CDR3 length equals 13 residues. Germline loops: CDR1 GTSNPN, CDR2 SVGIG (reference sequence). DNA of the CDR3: TGTGCCTGGAGTGTTGGACCCCCGGGCACCATATATTTT. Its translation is CAWSVGPPGTIYF.

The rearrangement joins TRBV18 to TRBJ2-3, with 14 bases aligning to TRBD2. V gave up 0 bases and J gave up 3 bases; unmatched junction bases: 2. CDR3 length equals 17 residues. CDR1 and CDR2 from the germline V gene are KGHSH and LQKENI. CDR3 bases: TGTGCCAGCTCACCACCGAGGACTAGCGGGAGGACAGATACGCAGTATTTT. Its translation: CASSPPRTSGRTDTQYF.

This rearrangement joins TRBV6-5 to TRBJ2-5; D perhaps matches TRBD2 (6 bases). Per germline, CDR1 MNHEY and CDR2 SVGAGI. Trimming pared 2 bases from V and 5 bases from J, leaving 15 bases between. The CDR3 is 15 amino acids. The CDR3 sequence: CASSYRDSSRETQYF. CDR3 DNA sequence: TGTGCCAGCAGTTACCGGGACTCCTCCAGGGAGACCCAGTACTTC.

CDR3 DNA sequence: TGTGCCAGCAGCCAAGAACAGGGGATCGCCTACGAGCAGTACTTC. It encodes CASSQEQGIAYEQYF. The chain is built from TRBV4-2 and TRBJ2-7; 7 positions match TRBD1. The CDR3 runs 15 residues. CDR1 is LGHNA, CDR2 YNFKEQ, per germline. V lost 0 bases, J lost 2 bases, and 4 bases stayed unmatched.

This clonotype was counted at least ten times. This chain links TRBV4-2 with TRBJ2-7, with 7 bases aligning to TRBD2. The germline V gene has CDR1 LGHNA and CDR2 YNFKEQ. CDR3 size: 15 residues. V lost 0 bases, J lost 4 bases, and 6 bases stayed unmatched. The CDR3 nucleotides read TGTGCCAGCAGCCAAGATGGGCGGGAGAAGTACGAGCAGTACTTC. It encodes CASSQDGREKYEQYF.

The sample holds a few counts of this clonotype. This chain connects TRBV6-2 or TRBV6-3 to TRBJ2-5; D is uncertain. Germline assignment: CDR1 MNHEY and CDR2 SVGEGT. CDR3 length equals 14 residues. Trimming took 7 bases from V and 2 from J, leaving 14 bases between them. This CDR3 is CASILQPSQETQYF. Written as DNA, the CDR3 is TGTGCCAGCATTTTACAGCCTTCTCAAGAGACCCAGTACTTC.

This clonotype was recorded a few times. The CDR3 sequence: CASSQLTDNEQFF. Here the CDR3 DNA reads TGTGCCAGCAGCCAGCTTACCGACAATGAGCAGTTCTTC. This chain links TRBV3-1 with TRBJ2-1; no clear D gene. The germline CDR1 and CDR2 sequences are LGHDT and YNNKEL (reference sequence). This CDR3 region has 13 residues. Between the trimmed V and J ends, which lost 3 bases and 5 bases, there was a span of 8 bases.

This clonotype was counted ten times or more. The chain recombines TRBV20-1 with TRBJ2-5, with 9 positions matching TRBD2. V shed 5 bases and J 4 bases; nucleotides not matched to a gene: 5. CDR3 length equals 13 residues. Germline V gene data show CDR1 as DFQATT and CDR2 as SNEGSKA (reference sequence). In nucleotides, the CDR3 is TGCAGTGCTCTCCAACTAGCGGGAGAGACCCAGTACTTC. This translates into CSALQLAGETQYF.

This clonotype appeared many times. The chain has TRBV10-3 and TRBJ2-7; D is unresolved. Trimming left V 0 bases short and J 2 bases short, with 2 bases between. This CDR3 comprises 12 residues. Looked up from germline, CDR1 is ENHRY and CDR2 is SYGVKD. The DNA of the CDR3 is TGTGCCATCAGTGAGTCGACCTACGAGCAGTACTTC. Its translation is CAISESTYEQYF.

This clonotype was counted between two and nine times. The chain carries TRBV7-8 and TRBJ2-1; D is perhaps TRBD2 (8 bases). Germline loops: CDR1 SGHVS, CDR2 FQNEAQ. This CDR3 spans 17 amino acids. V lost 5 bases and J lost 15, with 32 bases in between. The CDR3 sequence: CASSPGGRLSGLVHLFF. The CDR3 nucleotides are TGTGCCAGCAGCCCAGGGGGGCGTCTATCGGGACTAGTCCACCTGTTCTTC.

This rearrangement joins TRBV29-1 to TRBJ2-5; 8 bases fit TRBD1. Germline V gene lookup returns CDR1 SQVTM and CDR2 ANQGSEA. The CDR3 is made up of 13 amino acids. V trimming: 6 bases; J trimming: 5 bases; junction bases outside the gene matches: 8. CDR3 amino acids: CSVAGGTWETQYF. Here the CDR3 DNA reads TGCAGCGTAGCAGGGGGCACATGGGAGACCCAGTACTTC.

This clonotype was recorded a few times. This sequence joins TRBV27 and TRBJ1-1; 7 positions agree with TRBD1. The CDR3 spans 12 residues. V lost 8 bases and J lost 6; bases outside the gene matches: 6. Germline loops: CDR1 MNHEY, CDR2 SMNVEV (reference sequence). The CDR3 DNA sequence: TGTGCCAGCCAGGGGGGTATCGCTGAAGCTTTCTTT. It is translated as CASQGGIAEAFF.